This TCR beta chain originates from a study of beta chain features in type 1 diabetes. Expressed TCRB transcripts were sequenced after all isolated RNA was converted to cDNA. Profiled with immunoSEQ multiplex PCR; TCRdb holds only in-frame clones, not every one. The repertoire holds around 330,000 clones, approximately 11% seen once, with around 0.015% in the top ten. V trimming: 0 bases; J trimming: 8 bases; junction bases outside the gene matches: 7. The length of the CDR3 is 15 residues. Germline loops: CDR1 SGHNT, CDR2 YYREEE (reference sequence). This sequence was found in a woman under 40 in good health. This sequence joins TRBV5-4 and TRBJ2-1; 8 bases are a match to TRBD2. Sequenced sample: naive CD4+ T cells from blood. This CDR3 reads CASSLDQRELDEQFF. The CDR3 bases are TGTGCCAGCAGCTTGGACCAGCGGGAGTTAGATGAGCAGTTCTTC.